This paragraph reports one T cell receptor beta chain. There is no known antigen for this receptor. No clone much larger than this one lies a single base away; base qualities are absent. The same CDR3 can be traced to other DNA sequences in this sample. These data are taken from a study of T cell therapy after organ transplantation (dated by TCRdb to the late 2010s). Looking at the study overall: Autologous CMV-specific T cells, expanded in vitro for two to three weeks with a peptide pool of 30 HLA class I and II CMV epitopes, were used as therapy products. The study was a follow-up TRBV repertoire analysis of an open-label phase I trial of autologous CMV-specific adoptive T cell therapy in solid-organ transplant recipients. Patients were given up to 6 doses of T cells at 2-week intervals and were followed for 29 weeks after finishing therapy. A median of 1.92 x 10^8 CMV-specific T cells was administered to patients across 2 to 6 intravenous infusions. Of the 10 or so patients, eight were classified as clinical responders and two as nonresponders. Of the approximately eleven patients, only 8 had long-term post-therapy samples available. Blood samples for the short-term post-therapy time point were taken 4 to 8 weeks after therapy ended. Overall study outcomes, separate from this receptor: Reconstitution after therapy appeared to involve both transferred clonotypes and endogenous clonotypes that were not detected in the therapy products. Fold change in CD8 clonality after therapy was inversely correlated with pretherapy clonality, suggesting that less biased repertoires were more receptive to remodeling. Assessment of confounders such as concurrent antirejection and antiviral medications was prevented by the small cohort. Before therapy, nonresponders had marked clonal expansions, and after therapy the repertoires of nonresponders changed only minimally. Few detected expansions in nonresponders may reflect reduced sample coverage from poor CD8+ T cell yield.

The time point label on this specimen signifies: 4-8 weeks after completion of therapy. Patients were solid-organ transplant recipients with drug-resistant/recurrent cytomegalovirus. Roughly 9 people from the trial were chosen for repertoire analysis because post-therapy peripheral blood mononuclear cells were available from them. Viable CD3+CD8+CD4- lymphocytes were isolated from PBMCs by sorting on a BD FACSAria III. The Qiagen DNeasy Kit was used to extract genomic DNA from the sorted cells. The immunoSEQ two-step, bias-controlled multiplex PCR assay was used to amplify TRB CDR3 regions from genomic DNA. CDR3 libraries were sequenced on an Illumina NextSeq 500. On the authors' methods: The immunoSEQ Analyzer platform handled the initial alignment and bioinformatics, which included bias normalization against synthetic CDR3 analogs. V, D and J gene annotation followed the IMGT database definitions. VDJtools version 1.1.10 and the R package tcR version 2.2.1.11 were used with default settings for further TRBV analyses. For the GLIPH analysis, version 1.0 was run with default settings. For CDR3 sequences with at least 5 reads, significant changes in clonotype frequency were assessed with a 2-sided binomial test and Benjamini-Hochberg correction (alpha = 0.01). TCRdb holds this immuneACCESS table with in-frame rearrangements only. Some clones are missing; in checked studies, unresolved V genes explain under half, and the rest has no known cause. That table supplies the V and J calls and clone size; D and trimming were determined from the DNA. Present in this sample are 20,000 or so clones, 81% of which were seen just once. The leading ten clones occupy nearly 9.5% of the sample.

CDR1 SGHTA and CDR2 FQGNSA are derived from the germline V gene. Including the terminal cysteine and phenylalanine, the CDR3 comprises 12 residues. Only CDR3 DNA remains: 36 bases, in frame from the first base. V is clipped by 3 bases and J by 3 bases, and the sequence between their germline boundaries is 5 bases long. The sequencing used CD8+ T cells from blood, collected after autologous CMV-specific T cell therapy. This chain joins TRBV7-2 to TRBJ1-2; a confident D gene designation cannot be given. This sequence was found in a human patient who had received a solid organ transplant and had CMV disease. Some T cells may be donor cells from the graft after a transplant. This receptor has the CDR3 CASSFGDYGYTF. The DNA reads as follows: TGTGCCAGCAGCTTCGGAGACTATGGCTACACCTTC. Reference TRBV7-2 and TRBJ1-2 proteins supply the regions before and after the CDR3; the full variable domain is: GAGVSQSPSNKVTEKGKDVELRCDPISGHTALYWYRQSLGQGLEFLIYFQGNSAPDKSGLPSDRFSAERTGGSVSTLTIQRTQQEDSAVYLCASSFGDYGYTFGSGTRLTVV.